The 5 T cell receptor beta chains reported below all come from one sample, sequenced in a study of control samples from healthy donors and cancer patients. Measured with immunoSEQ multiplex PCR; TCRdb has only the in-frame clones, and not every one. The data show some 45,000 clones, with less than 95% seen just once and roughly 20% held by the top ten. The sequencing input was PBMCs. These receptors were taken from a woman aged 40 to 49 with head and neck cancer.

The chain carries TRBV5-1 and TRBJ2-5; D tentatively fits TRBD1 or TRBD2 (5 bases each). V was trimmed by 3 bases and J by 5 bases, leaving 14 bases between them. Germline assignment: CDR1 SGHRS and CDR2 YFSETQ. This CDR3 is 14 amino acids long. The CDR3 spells CASSSGPQAETQYF. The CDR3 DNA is TGCGCCAGCAGCTCGGGACCGCAAGCGGAGACCCAGTACTTC.

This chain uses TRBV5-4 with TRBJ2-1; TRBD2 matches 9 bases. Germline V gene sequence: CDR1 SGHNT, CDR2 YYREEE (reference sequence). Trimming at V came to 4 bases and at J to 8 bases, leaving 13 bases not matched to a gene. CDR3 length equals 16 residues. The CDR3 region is CASSPGGASGNDEQFF. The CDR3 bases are TGTGCCAGCAGCCCGGGAGGGGCTAGCGGGAATGATGAGCAGTTCTTC.

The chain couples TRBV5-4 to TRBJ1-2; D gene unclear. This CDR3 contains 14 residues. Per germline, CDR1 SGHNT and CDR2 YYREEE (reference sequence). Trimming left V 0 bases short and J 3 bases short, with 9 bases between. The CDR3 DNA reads TGTGCCAGCAGCTTGGGTCCTGATGACTATGGCTACACCTTC. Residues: CASSLGPDDYGYTF.

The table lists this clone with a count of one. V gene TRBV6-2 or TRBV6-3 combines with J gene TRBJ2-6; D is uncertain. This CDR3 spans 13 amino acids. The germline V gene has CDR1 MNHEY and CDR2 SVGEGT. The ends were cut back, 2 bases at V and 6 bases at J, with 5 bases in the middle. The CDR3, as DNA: TGTGCCAGCAGTTACCCGGCGGCCAACGTCCTGACTTTC. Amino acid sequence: CASSYPAANVLTF.

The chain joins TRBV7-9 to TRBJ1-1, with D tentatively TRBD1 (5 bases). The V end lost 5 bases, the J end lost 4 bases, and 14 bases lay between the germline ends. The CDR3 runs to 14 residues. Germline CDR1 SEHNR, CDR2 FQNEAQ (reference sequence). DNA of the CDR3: TGTGCCAGCAGCCCTCAGGGATCGGCCACTGAAGCTTTCTTT. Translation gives CASSPQGSATEAFF.